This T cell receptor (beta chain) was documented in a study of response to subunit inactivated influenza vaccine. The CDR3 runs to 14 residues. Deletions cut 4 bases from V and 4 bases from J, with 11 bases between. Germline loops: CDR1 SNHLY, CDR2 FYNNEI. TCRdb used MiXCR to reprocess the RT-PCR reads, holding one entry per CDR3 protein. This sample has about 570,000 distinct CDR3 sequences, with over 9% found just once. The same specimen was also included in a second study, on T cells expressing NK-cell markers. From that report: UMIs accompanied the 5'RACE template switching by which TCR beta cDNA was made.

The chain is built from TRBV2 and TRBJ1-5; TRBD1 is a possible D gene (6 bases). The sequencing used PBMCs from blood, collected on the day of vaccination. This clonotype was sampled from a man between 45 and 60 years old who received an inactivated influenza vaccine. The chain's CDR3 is CASSVRTANQPQHF. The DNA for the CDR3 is TGTGCCAGCAGTGTTAGGACAGCGAATCAGCCCCAGCATTTT.